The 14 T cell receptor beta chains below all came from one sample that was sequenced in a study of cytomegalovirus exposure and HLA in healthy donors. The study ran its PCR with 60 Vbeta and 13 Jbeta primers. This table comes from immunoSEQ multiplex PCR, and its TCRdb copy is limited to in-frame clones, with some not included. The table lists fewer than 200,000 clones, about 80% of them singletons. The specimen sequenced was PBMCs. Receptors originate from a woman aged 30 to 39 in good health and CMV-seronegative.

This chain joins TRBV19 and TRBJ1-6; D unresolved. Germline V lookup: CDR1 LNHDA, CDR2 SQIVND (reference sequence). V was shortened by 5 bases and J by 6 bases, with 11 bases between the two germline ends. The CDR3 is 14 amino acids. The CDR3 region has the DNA TGTGCCAGTAGTCCCATGGAGCGTAATTCACCCCTCCACTTT. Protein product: CASSPMERNSPLHF.

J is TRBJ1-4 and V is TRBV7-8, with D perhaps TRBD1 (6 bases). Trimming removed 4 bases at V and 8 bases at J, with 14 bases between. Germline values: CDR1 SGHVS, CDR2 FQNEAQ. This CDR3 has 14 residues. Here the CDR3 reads CASSSGQRSEKLFF. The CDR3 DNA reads TGTGCCAGCAGCTCGGGACAAAGGTCAGAAAAACTGTTTTTT. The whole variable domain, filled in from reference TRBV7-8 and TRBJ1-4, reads GAGVSQSPRYKVAKRGQDVALRCDPISGHVSLFWYQQALGQGPEFLTYFQNEAQLDKSGLPSDRFFAERPEGSVSTLKIQRTQQEDSAVYLCASSSGQRSEKLFFGSGTQLSVL.

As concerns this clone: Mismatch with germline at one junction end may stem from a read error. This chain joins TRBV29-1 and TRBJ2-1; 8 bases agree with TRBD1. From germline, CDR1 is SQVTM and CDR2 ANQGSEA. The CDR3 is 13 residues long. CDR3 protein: CSVDGQGNNGQFF. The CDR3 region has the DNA TGCAGCGTGGACGGACAGGGAAACAATGGGCAGTTCTTC.

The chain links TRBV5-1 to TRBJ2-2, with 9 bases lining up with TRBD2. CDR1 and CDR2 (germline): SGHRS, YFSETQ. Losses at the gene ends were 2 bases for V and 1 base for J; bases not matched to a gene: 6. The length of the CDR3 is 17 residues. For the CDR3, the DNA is TGCGCCAGCAGCTTACTAATAGCGGGGGAGAACACCGGGGAGCTGTTTTTT. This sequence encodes CASSLLIAGENTGELFF.

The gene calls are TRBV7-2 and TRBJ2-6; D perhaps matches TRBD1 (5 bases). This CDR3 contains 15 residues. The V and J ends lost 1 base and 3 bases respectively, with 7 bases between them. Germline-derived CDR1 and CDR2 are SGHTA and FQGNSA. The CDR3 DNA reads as TGTGCCAGCAGCTTAGAGGGGTTTGGGGCCAACGTCCTGACTTTC. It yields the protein CASSLEGFGANVLTF.

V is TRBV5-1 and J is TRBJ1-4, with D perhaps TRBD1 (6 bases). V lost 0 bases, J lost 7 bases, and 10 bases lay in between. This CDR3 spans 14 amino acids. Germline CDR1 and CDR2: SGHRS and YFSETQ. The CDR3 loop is CASSLGGPGEKLFF. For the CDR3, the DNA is TGCGCCAGCAGCTTGGGGGGGCCTGGTGAAAAACTGTTTTTT.

The CDR3 is CASSQGGTDYEQYF. CDR3 nucleotide sequence: TGTGCCAGCAGCCAAGGGGGTACAGATTACGAGCAGTACTTC. The J gene is TRBJ2-7, the V gene TRBV28; D might be TRBD1 (6 bases). Germline CDR1 MDHEN, CDR2 SYDVKM. V lost 6 bases and J lost 4, with 16 bases in between. The CDR3 length is 14 residues.

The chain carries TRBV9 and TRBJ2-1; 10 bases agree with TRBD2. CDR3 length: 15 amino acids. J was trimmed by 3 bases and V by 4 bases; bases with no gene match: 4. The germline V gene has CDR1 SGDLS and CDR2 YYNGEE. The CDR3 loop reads CASSILAGNYNEQFF. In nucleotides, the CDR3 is TGTGCCAGCAGCATACTAGCGGGAAACTACAATGAGCAGTTCTTC.

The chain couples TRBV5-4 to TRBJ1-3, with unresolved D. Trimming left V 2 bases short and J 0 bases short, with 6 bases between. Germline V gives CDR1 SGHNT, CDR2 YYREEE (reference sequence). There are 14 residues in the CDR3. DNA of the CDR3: TGTGCCAGCAGCTTTCGGTTCTCTGGAAACACCATATATTTT. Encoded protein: CASSFRFSGNTIYF.

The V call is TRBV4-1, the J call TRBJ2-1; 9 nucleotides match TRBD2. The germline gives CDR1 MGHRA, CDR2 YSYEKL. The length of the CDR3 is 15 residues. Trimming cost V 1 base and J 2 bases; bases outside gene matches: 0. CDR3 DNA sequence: TGCGCCAGCAGCCAAGGACTAGCGGCCTACAATGAGCAGTTCTTC. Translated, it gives CASSQGLAAYNEQFF.

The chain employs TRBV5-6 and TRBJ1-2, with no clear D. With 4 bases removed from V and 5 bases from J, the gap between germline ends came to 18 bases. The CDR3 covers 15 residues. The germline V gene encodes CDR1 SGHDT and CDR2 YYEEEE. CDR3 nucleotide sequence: TGTGCCAGCAGCCGCCCAGTGGCCCTTCCTTATGGCTACACCTTC. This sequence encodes CASSRPVALPYGYTF.

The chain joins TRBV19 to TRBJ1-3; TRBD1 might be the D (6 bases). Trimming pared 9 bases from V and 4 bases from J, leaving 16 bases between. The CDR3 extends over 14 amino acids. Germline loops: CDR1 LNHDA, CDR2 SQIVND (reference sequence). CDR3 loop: CASATGGAGNTIYF. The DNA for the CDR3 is TGTGCCAGCGCGACAGGAGGAGCGGGAAACACCATATATTTT.

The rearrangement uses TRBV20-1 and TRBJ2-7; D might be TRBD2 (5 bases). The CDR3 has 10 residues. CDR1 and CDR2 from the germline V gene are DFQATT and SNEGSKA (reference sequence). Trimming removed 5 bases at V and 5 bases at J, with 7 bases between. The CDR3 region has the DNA TGCAGTGCTCGGGGAAACGAGCAGTACTTC. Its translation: CSARGNEQYF.

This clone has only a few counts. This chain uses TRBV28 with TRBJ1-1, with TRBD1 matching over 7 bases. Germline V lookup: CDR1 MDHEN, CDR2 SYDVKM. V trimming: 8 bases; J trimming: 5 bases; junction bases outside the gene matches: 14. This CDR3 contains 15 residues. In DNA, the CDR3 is TGTGCCAGCGCGGGCGTAGGGGGCGAAAGGACTGAAGCTTTCTTT. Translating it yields CASAGVGGERTEAFF.